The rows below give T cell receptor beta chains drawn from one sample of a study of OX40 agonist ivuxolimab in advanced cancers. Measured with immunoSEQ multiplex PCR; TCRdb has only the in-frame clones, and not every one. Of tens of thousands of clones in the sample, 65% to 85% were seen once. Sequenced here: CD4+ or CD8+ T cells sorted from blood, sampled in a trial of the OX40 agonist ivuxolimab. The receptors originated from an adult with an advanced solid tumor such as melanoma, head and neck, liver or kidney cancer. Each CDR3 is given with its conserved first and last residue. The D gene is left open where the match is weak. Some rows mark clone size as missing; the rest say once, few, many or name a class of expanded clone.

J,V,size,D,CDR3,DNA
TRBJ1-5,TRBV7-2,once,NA,CASSSGSYQPQHF,TGTGCCAGCAGCTCTGGTTCTTATCAGCCCCAGCATTTT
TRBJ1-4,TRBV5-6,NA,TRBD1,CASSFGDSRTEKLFF,TGTGCCAGCAGCTTCGGGGACAGTAGAACCGAAAAACTGTTTTTT
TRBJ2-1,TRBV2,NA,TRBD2,CASSHPSGKNEQFF,TGTGCCAGCAGCCACCCGAGCGGGAAAAATGAGCAGTTCTTC
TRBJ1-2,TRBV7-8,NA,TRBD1,CASSQAGSLGGQLLAGYTF,TGTGCCAGCAGCCAGGCTGGATCCTTAGGGGGACAGCTTCTTGCTGGCTACACCTTC
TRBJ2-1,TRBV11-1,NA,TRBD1,CASSFSSGTGRNEQFF,TGTGCCAGCAGCTTTTCGTCCGGGACAGGGCGCAATGAGCAGTTCTTC
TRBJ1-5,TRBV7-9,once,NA,CASGEEYSNQPQHF,TGTGCCAGCGGGGAGGAGTATAGCAATCAGCCCCAGCATTTT
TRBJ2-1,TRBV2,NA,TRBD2,CASSGRVAGDPYNEQFF,TGTGCCAGCAGTGGGCGGGTAGCGGGAGACCCCTACAATGAGCAGTTCTTC
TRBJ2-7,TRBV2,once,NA,CASGGGPAAVQQYF,TGTGCCAGCGGAGGGGGTCCAGCGGCCGTGCAGCAGTACTTC
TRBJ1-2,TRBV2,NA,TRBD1,CASSAGDRRLANYGYTF,TGTGCCAGCAGTGCCGGGGACAGAAGACTAGCTAACTATGGCTACACCTTC
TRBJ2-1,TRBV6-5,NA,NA,CASSVRGEQFF,TGTGCCAGCAGTGTGAGAGGTGAGCAGTTCTTC
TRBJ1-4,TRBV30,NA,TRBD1,CAWRDRGFEKLFF,TGTGCCTGGAGGGACAGGGGATTTGAAAAACTGTTTTTT
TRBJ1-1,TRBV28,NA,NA,CASSVSGPWAFF,TGTGCCAGCAGTGTCTCCGGGCCATGGGCTTTCTTT
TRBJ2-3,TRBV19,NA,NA,CASSIDRTDTQYF,TGTGCCAGTAGTATAGATAGAACAGATACGCAGTATTTT
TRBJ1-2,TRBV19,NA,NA,CASSIWGIDSRGYTF,TGTGCCAGTAGTATTTGGGGTATTGACTCGAGAGGCTACACCTTC
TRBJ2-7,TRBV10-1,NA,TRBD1,CASSSGQGASEQYF,TGCGCCAGCAGCTCGGGACAGGGGGCCTCCGAGCAGTACTTC
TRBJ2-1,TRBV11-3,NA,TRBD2,CASSLGGTRSYNEQFF,TGTGCCAGCAGCTTAGGGGGGACTAGGTCCTACAATGAGCAGTTCTTC
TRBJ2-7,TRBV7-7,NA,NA,CASSLARDPNYEQYF,TGTGCCAGCAGCTTAGCCCGGGACCCTAACTACGAGCAGTACTTC
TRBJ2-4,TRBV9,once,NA,CASSSQRGNIQYF,TGTGCCAGCAGCTCCCAGAGGGGGAACATTCAGTACTTC
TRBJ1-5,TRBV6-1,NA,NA,CASSDRSPHQPQHF,TGTGCCAGCAGTGATCGATCCCCCCATCAGCCCCAGCATTTT
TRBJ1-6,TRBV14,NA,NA,CASSQGPTDSLNSPLHF,TGTGCCAGCAGCCAAGGACCGACAGATTCTTTAAATTCACCCCTCCACTTT
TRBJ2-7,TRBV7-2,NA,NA,CASSLIVGTYEQYF,TGTGCCAGCAGCTTAATCGTCGGGACCTACGAGCAGTACTTC
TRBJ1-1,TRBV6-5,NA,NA,CASSEHGGNTEAFF,TGTGCCAGCAGTGAGCACGGGGGAAACACTGAAGCTTTCTTT
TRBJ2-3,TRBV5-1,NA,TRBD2,CASREASGTVDTQYF,TGCGCCAGCAGGGAGGCTAGCGGGACGGTAGATACGCAGTATTTT
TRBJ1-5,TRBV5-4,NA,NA,CASSVGGGLNQPQHF,TGTGCCAGCAGCGTCGGGGGGGGGTTAAATCAGCCCCAGCATTTT
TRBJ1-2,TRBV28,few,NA,CASSTNRVGYTF,TGTGCCAGCAGTACAAACAGGGTCGGCTACACCTTC
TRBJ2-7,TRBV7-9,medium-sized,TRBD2,CASSRGTSGSRGYEQYF,TGTGCCAGCAGCCGAGGGACTAGCGGGAGTCGTGGCTACGAGCAGTACTTC
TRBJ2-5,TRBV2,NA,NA,CASSLGTEETQYF,TGTGCCAGCAGCCTCGGGACTGAAGAGACCCAGTACTTC
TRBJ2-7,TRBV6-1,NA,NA,CASEPGPWAYEQYF,TGTGCCAGCGAACCGGGGCCATGGGCCTACGAGCAGTACTTC